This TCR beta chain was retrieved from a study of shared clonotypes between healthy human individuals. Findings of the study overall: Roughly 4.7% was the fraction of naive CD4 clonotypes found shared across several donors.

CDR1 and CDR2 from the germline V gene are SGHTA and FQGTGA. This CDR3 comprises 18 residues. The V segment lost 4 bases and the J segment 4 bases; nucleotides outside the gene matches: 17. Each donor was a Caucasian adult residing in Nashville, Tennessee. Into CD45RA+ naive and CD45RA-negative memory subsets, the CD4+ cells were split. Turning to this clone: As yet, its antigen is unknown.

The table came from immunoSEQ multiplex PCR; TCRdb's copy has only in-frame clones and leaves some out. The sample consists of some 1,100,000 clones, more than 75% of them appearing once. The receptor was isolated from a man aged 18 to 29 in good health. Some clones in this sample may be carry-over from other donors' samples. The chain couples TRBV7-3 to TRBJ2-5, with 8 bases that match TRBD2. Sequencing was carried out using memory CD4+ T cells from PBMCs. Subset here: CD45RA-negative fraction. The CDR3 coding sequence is TGTGCCAGCAGCTCACAACCCAGCGGGGGACTTTCAGGAGAGACCCAGTACTTC. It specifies CASSSQPSGGLSGETQYF. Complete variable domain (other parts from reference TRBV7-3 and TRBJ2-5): GAGVSQTPSNKVTEKGKYVELRCDPISGHTALYWYRQSLGQGPEFLIYFQGTGAADDSGLPNDRFFAVRPEGSVSTLKIQRTERGDSAVYLCASSSQPSGGLSGETQYFGPGTRLLVL.